The 7 T cell receptor beta chains listed next were all sequenced from one sample in a study of OX40 agonist ivuxolimab in advanced cancers. TCRdb's copy holds only in-frame clones and misses some; the assay was immunoSEQ multiplex PCR. The table lists approximately 69,000 clones, 85% of them singletons, with around 6.4% in the top ten. Here the sequenced sample was CD4+ or CD8+ T cells sorted from blood, taken in a trial of the OX40 agonist ivuxolimab. These receptors were collected from an adult with an advanced solid tumor such as melanoma, head and neck, liver or kidney cancer.

This rearrangement joins TRBV6-1 to TRBJ2-3; D remains unclear. The CDR3 is 13 residues long. Germline CDR1 and CDR2: MNHNS and SASEGT. Trimming removed 2 bases at V and 5 bases at J, with 8 bases between. The CDR3 DNA reads as TGTGCCAGCAGTGAAAGATCAAGAGATACGCAGTATTTT. The encoded protein is CASSERSRDTQYF.

The chain is built from TRBV19 and TRBJ1-5, with D hard to call. The V gene's germline CDR1 is LNHDA and CDR2 SQIVND (reference sequence). This CDR3 region has 14 residues. V lost 2 bases and J lost 6, with 11 bases in between. This chain's CDR3 is CASSISRGPQPQHF. CDR3 nucleotide sequence: TGTGCCAGTAGTATATCGAGAGGGCCTCAGCCCCAGCATTTT.

This chain links TRBV7-9 with TRBJ2-1; 13 bases agree with TRBD2. The germline gives CDR1 SEHNR, CDR2 FQNEAQ (reference sequence). There are 18 residues in the CDR3. V lost 4 bases to trimming and J lost 2 bases; unmatched junction nucleotides: 8. The CDR3 nucleotides read TGTGCCAGCAGCTCGACTAGCGGGGGGATGAGCACCTACAATGAGCAGTTCTTC. Translating it yields CASSSTSGGMSTYNEQFF.

The J gene is TRBJ1-1, the V gene TRBV4-3; D is possibly TRBD1 (5 bases). V lost 4 bases and J 3 bases, leaving 15 bases between the germline ends. CDR1 LGHNA and CDR2 YSLEER come from the germline V gene. The CDR3 is 15 residues long. CDR3 nucleotides: TGCGCCAGCAGCCTTGACTCCGCGGGGGACACTGAAGCTTTCTTT. It is translated as CASSLDSAGDTEAFF.

The chain has TRBV28 and TRBJ1-3; D remains ambiguous. The germline V gene encodes CDR1 MDHEN and CDR2 SYDVKM. CDR3 size: 16 residues. V was clipped by 3 bases and J by 4 bases, with 16 bases between them. CDR3 coding DNA: TGTGCCAGCAGTTTCTCAAGGCTAGGGTTAGGAAACACCATATATTTT. As protein: CASSFSRLGLGNTIYF.

V usage is TRBV13 and J usage is TRBJ1-4, with D unclear. The CDR3 runs 14 residues. In germline, CDR1 is PRHDT, CDR2 FYEKMQ (reference sequence). Deletions cut 4 bases from V and 6 bases from J, with 12 bases between. The DNA for the CDR3 is TGTGCCAGCAGCTCCTCGGGGAGGGATGAAAAACTGTTTTTT. Its translation is CASSSSGRDEKLFF.

V is TRBV5-1 and J is TRBJ2-3; a weak D match, TRBD2 (6 bases). Trimming stripped 7 bases from V and 6 bases from J, with 15 bases between. CDR1 is SGHRS and CDR2 is YFSETQ in the germline V gene. This CDR3 region has 13 residues. The CDR3 DNA reads as TGCGCCAGCCAACGGACCGGGGGTGATACGCAGTATTTT. Residues: CASQRTGGDTQYF.